This passage covers 25 T cell receptor beta chains from one sample sequenced in a study of blood T cell repertoires in COVID-19. The protocol was immunoSEQ multiplex PCR, while the TCRdb copy is restricted to in-frame clones and leaves out a portion. The data hold some 61,000 clones, with 70% to 90% observed a single time. Sample: peripheral blood. These receptors came from a man aged 55-75 years with acute or convalescent COVID-19.

The V gene is TRBV5-1, the J gene TRBJ1-4, with D possibly matching TRBD1 (6 bases). V was cut by 3 bases and J by 4 bases, with 10 bases left in between. Germline loops: CDR1 SGHRS, CDR2 YFSETQ. The CDR3 loop spans 14 amino acids. In DNA, the CDR3 is TGCGCCAGCAGCTCCGAAGGGGGTAATGAAAAACTGTTTTTT. Its translation is CASSSEGGNEKLFF.

This chain connects TRBV20-1 to TRBJ1-3; a weak D match, TRBD1 (6 bases). The V and J ends lost 3 bases and 7 bases respectively, with 13 bases between them. This CDR3 has 13 amino acids. Germline values: CDR1 DFQATT, CDR2 SNEGSKA (reference sequence). The CDR3 nucleotides are TGCAGTGCTAGTACAGGGAATAGGAACACCATATATTTT. Amino acids: CSASTGNRNTIYF.

The chain recombines TRBV5-1 with TRBJ2-1, with 11 bases matching TRBD2. There are 17 residues in the CDR3. Germline V gives CDR1 SGHRS, CDR2 YFSETQ. V shed 0 bases, J shed 8 bases, and the junction held 10 bases outside the gene matches. The CDR3 DNA is TGCGCCAGCAGCTTGGTTCCTAGCGGGGGGAGGTTGTATGAGCAGTTCTTC. Translating it yields CASSLVPSGGRLYEQFF.

The chain is built from TRBV6-6 and TRBJ2-7; 8 bases align to TRBD2. This CDR3 has 14 residues. Trimming cost V 8 bases and J 5 bases; bases outside gene matches: 11. The germline CDR1 and CDR2 sequences are MNHNY and SVGAGI (reference sequence). The CDR3, as DNA: TGTGCCAGCGATCCCGGGGGGGCAGTCGACGAGCAGTACTTC. Protein product: CASDPGGAVDEQYF.

The chain employs TRBV6-1 and TRBJ1-1; D ambiguous. The germline gives CDR1 MNHNS, CDR2 SASEGT. V lost 0 bases, J lost 8 bases, and 10 bases lay in between. The CDR3 contains 13 residues. The CDR3 bases are TGTGCCAGCAGTGAAGCCAGGCCACCCGAAGCTTTCTTT. Its protein is CASSEARPPEAFF.

The chain links TRBV4-1 to TRBJ2-4, with D perhaps matching TRBD2 (6 bases). V lost 0 bases and J 7 bases, leaving 22 bases between the germline ends. Per the germline V gene, CDR1 is MGHRA and CDR2 is YSYEKL. The CDR3 consists of 18 residues. CDR3 protein: CASSQDFAGRRGLNIQYF. In nucleotides, the CDR3 is TGCGCCAGCAGCCAAGATTTCGCAGGGAGGCGCGGGCTGAACATTCAGTACTTC.

The genes are TRBV19 and TRBJ1-2; D perhaps matches TRBD1 (6 bases). Germline CDR1 LNHDA, CDR2 SQIVND (reference sequence). Trimming took off 4 bases at V and 4 bases at J, with 13 bases between the two ends. The CDR3 is 14 residues long. CDR3 region: CASSRPGVSYGYTF. The CDR3 DNA sequence: TGTGCCAGTAGTAGGCCAGGGGTGTCCTATGGCTACACCTTC.

CDR3 in amino acids: CASSQDRRAGGELFF. The CDR3, as DNA: TGTGCCAGCAGCCAAGATCGGCGGGCGGGCGGGGAGCTGTTTTTT. The chain couples TRBV3-1 (or the pseudogene TRBV3-2) to TRBJ2-2; the D gene is possibly TRBD2 (5 bases). The CDR3 extends over 15 amino acids. Germline CDR1 is LGHDT and CDR2 is YNNKEL (reference sequence). V lost 0 bases and J 7 bases, leaving 12 bases between the germline ends.

This chain uses TRBV4-1 with TRBJ2-7; perhaps TRBD1 as D (7 bases). CDR1 MGHRA and CDR2 YSYEKL come from the germline V gene. Trimming removed 5 bases from V and 3 bases from J, with 20 bases in between. The CDR3 length is 16 residues. CDR3 in amino acids: CASSYAGTAGFYEQYF. CDR3 DNA: TGCGCCAGCAGCTACGCCGGGACAGCGGGTTTCTACGAGCAGTACTTC.

The chain combines TRBV15 with TRBJ1-2, with 9 bases aligning to TRBD1. There are 14 residues in the CDR3. Germline-derived CDR1 and CDR2 are LNHNV and YYDKDF (reference sequence). V was clipped by 3 bases and J by 4 bases; unmatched bases: 3. In DNA form, the CDR3 reads TGTGCCACCAGCAGGGCGGACAGGGGCTATGGCTACACCTTC. It encodes CATSRADRGYGYTF. Full variable domain (missing parts from reference TRBV15 and TRBJ1-2): DAMVIQNPRYQVTQFGKPVTLSCSQTLNHNVMYWYQQKSSQAPKLLFHYYDKDFNNEADTPDNFQSRRPNTSFCFLDIRSPGLGDTAMYLCATSRADRGYGYTFGSGTRLTVV.

The chain couples TRBV4-2 to TRBJ2-2; 9 bases map to TRBD2. From germline, CDR1 is LGHNA and CDR2 YNFKEQ. V lost 1 base and J lost 1; bases outside the gene matches: 10. This CDR3 is built from 19 residues. CDR3 coding DNA: TGTGCCAGCAGCCAAGGAGAGGCTAGCGGGGCCTTGAACACCGGGGAGCTGTTTTTT. Protein product: CASSQGEASGALNTGELFF.

V gene TRBV5-5 combines with J gene TRBJ1-1; the D gene is possibly TRBD1 (5 bases). This CDR3 contains 15 residues. V was shortened by 0 bases and J by 4 bases, with 13 bases between the two germline ends. CDR1 is SGHKS and CDR2 is YYEKEE in the germline V gene (reference sequence). CDR3 loop: CASSLEGPGSTEAFF. The CDR3 bases are TGTGCCAGCAGCTTGGAAGGGCCAGGGTCCACTGAAGCTTTCTTT.

The sample holds one count of this clone. The chain recombines TRBV19 with TRBJ1-1; 8 nucleotides line up with TRBD1. Germline trimming cut 0 bases from V and 2 bases from J; bases unmatched to any gene: 14. The CDR3 runs to 19 residues. Per the germline V gene, CDR1 is LNHDA and CDR2 is SQIVND (reference sequence). The CDR3 bases are TGTGCCAGTAGTATAGATCCGGCGGGACAGGCCTTGAGCAACACTGAAGCTTTCTTT. This translates into CASSIDPAGQALSNTEAFF.

The chain couples TRBV7-8 to TRBJ1-6; D is possibly TRBD1 (6 bases). The V gene's germline CDR1 is SGHVS and CDR2 FQNEAQ. The CDR3 contains 15 residues. V lost 0 bases to trimming and J lost 7 bases, with 10 bases between them. CDR3: CASSLATGSNSPLHF. In nucleotides, the CDR3 is TGTGCCAGCAGCTTAGCGACAGGTTCAAATTCACCCCTCCACTTT.

The rearrangement uses TRBV6-5 and TRBJ1-1, with TRBD1 matching 9 bases. CDR3 length equals 15 residues. Germline lookup yields CDR1 MNHEY and CDR2 SVGAGI. The trim removed 4 bases at V and 5 bases at J, leaving 8 bases unmatched. Written as DNA, the CDR3 is TGTGCCAGCAGTTCCTACGGGACAGGGCAAACTGAAGCTTTCTTT. It codes for CASSSYGTGQTEAFF.

The V call is TRBV3-1 (or the pseudogene TRBV3-2), the J call TRBJ2-1, with 9 bases that match TRBD1. After removal of 1 base from V and 7 bases from J, the junction contained 11 bases not matched to a gene. CDR3 length: 17 amino acids. Germline V gene data show CDR1 as LGHDT and CDR2 as YNNKEL (reference sequence). The CDR3 spells CASSQGPRQGVRNEQFF. The CDR3 DNA sequence: TGTGCCAGCAGCCAAGGACCCAGACAGGGGGTCAGGAATGAGCAGTTCTTC.

The chain is built from TRBV7-8 and TRBJ1-4, with D perhaps matching TRBD1 (5 bases). The germline V gene has CDR1 SGHVS and CDR2 FQNEAQ. This CDR3 is built from 15 residues. V dropped 2 bases and J dropped 7 bases, with 14 bases sitting between them. The CDR3 is CASSLSWGVGEKLFF. The DNA of the CDR3 is TGTGCCAGCAGCTTATCTTGGGGGGTCGGTGAAAAACTGTTTTTT.

V gene TRBV7-2 combines with J gene TRBJ2-7; the D is unclear. V was shortened by 5 bases and J by 3 bases, with 14 bases between the two germline ends. The germline V gene has CDR1 SGHTA and CDR2 FQGNSA. The CDR3 sequence is 14 residues long. The CDR3 sequence is CASSPQHRYYEQYF. The CDR3 DNA sequence: TGTGCCAGCAGCCCCCAACACCGTTACTACGAGCAGTACTTC.

The rearrangement links TRBV6-5 to TRBJ1-2; no definite D call. V dropped 5 bases and J dropped 8 bases, with 12 bases sitting between them. The length of the CDR3 is 12 residues. Per the germline V gene, CDR1 is MNHEY and CDR2 is SVGAGI. The CDR3 protein is CASSLPEGGYTF. CDR3 bases: TGTGCCAGCAGTCTTCCCGAGGGAGGCTACACCTTC.

CDR3 coding DNA: TGTGCCAGCAGCCCCCCCGGGACAGAACGCTATGGCTACACCTTC. Translating it yields CASSPPGTERYGYTF. The chain has TRBV11-2 and TRBJ1-2, with 7 bases fitting TRBD1. The ends lost 5 bases at V and 4 bases at J; junction bases unmatched: 10. Germline loops: CDR1 SGHAT, CDR2 FQNNGV. The length of the CDR3 is 15 residues. The complete variable domain, with remaining parts taken from reference TRBV11-2 and TRBJ1-2, reads EAGVAQSPRYKIIEKRQSVAFWCNPISGHATLYWYQQILGQGPKLLIQFQNNGVVDDSQLPKDRFSAERLKGVDSTLKIQPAKLEDSAVYLCASSPPGTERYGYTFGSGTRLTVV.

A few counts support this clone. The chain links TRBV9 to TRBJ1-4; 8 nucleotides line up with TRBD1. The CDR3 totals 15 residues. The V and J ends lost 3 bases and 7 bases, in that order; junction bases with no gene match: 8. Germline V lookup: CDR1 SGDLS, CDR2 YYNGEE. The CDR3, as DNA: TGTGCCAGCAGCGAGGGGACAGGCCGCGGTGAAAAACTGTTTTTT. Translating it yields CASSEGTGRGEKLFF.

V and J are TRBV6-5 and TRBJ2-7; 8 bases line up with TRBD2. Per germline, CDR1 MNHEY and CDR2 SVGAGI. CDR3 length: 14 amino acids. V was clipped by 2 bases and J by 2 bases; unmatched bases: 2. CDR3 DNA sequence: TGTGCCAGCAGTTACACGCGGGGGGCCTACGAGCAGTACTTC. Translated: CASSYTRGAYEQYF.

This chain links TRBV3-1 (or the pseudogene TRBV3-2) with TRBJ1-2, with a tentative D call TRBD1 (5 bases). The germline V and J ends were trimmed by 2 bases and 0 bases, with 16 bases remaining between them. Per germline, CDR1 LGHDT and CDR2 YNNKEL (reference sequence). The CDR3 has 17 amino acids. The CDR3 protein is CASSQIGGARANYGYTF. In DNA form, the CDR3 reads TGTGCCAGCAGCCAAATCGGCGGGGCGAGAGCTAACTATGGCTACACCTTC.

The V gene is TRBV5-1, the J gene TRBJ2-1, with 9 bases matching TRBD2. The CDR3 is made up of 16 amino acids. Trimming at V came to 7 bases and at J to 0 bases, leaving 8 bases not matched to a gene. CDR1 is SGHRS and CDR2 is YFSETQ in the germline V gene. In DNA form, the CDR3 reads TGCGCCAGCCAGGCGGGAGGGGGGAGCTCCTACAATGAGCAGTTCTTC. Residues: CASQAGGGSSYNEQFF.

The gene calls are TRBV6-4 and TRBJ2-7; tentatively, D is TRBD2 (7 bases). The length of the CDR3 is 15 residues. The V end lost 3 bases, the J end lost 2 bases, and 14 bases lay between the germline ends. Germline CDR1 MRHNA, CDR2 SNTAGT. CDR3 nucleotides: TGTGCCAGCAGTGAGGTGGGGGGGCCGGCCTACGAGCAGTACTTC. Translated, it gives CASSEVGGPAYEQYF.